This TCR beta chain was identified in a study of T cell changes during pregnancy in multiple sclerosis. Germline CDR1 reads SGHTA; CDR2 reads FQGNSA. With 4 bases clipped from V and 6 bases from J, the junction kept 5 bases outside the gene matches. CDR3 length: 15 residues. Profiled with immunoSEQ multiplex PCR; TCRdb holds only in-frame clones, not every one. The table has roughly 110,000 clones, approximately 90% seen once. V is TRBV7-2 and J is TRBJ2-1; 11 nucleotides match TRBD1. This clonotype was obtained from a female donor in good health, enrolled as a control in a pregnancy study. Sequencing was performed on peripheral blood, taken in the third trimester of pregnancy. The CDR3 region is CASSSAGTGGNEQFF. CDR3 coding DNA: TGTGCCAGCAGCTCGGCCGGGACAGGGGGCAATGAGCAGTTCTTC. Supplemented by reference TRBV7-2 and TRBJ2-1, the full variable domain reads GAGVSQSPSNKVTEKGKDVELRCDPISGHTALYWYRQSLGQGLEFLIYFQGNSAPDKSGLPSDRFSAERTGGSVSTLTIQRTQQEDSAVYLCASSSAGTGGNEQFFGPGTRLTVL.